The 22 T cell receptor beta chains below were found in one sample sequenced in a study of T cell clusters in autoimmune cytopenias (dated by TCRdb to about 2019). TCRdb names Illumina MiSeq as the instrument used. TRB rearrangements were amplified by multiplex PCR using a touch-down protocol with TRB-A and TRB-B primer pools mixed in one tube. TCRdb reprocessed the reads and provides one entry for every CDR3 protein sequence; no DNA is given. The sample table records about 7,000 distinct CDR3 sequences. The ten largest clones represent around 19% of the sample. Per sample, roughly 250 ng of peripheral blood genomic DNA, 30,000 to 40,000 genome equivalents, was used for TRB amplification. The same data also contributed to another study, on T cell repertoires in aging, cancer and after chemotherapy.

The sample consisted of peripheral blood. All receptors come from a human donor in good health.

The chain uses TRBV20-1 and TRBJ2-1; the TRBD2 assignment by TCRdb is unverifiable without DNA. The CDR3 totals 15 residues. The germline V gene encodes CDR1 DFQATT and CDR2 SNEGSKA (reference sequence). This CDR3 reads CSATGLAGPSGEQFF.

This chain connects TRBV19 to TRBJ1-1. Germline CDR1 reads LNHDA; CDR2 reads SQIVND (reference sequence). The CDR3 covers 13 residues. The CDR3 here is CASSIEGNTEAFF.

The chain couples TRBV15 to TRBJ2-5; TCRdb gives TRBD1 as the D gene, but with no DNA this cannot be confirmed. CDR3 length equals 15 residues. The germline V gene encodes CDR1 LNHNV and CDR2 YYDKDF (reference sequence). CDR3 region: CATSRVTGGQETQYF.

CDR3 loop: CAGSSTGSPNYGYTF. The chain joins TRBV19 to TRBJ1-2; as DNA is missing, the TRBD1 call by TCRdb cannot be tested. CDR1 LNHDA and CDR2 SQIVND come from the germline V gene (reference sequence). The CDR3 is 15 amino acids. The full variable domain, with the rest looked up from reference TRBV19 and TRBJ1-2, is DGGITQSPKYLFRKEGQNVTLSCEQNLNHDAMYWYRQDPGQGLRLIYYSQIVNDFQKGDIAEGYSVSREKKESFPLTVTSAQKNPTAFYLCAGSSTGSPNYGYTFGSGTRLTVV.

The V and J genes are TRBV19 and TRBJ1-2; as DNA is missing, the TRBD1 call by TCRdb cannot be tested. This CDR3 region has 15 residues. Germline V CDR1 and CDR2: LNHDA, SQIVND (reference sequence). CDR3 residues: CASSERTGAHYGYTF.

This clonotype counts as medium-sized by frequency. The chain is built from TRBV19 and TRBJ1-2; the D call from TCRdb, TRBD1, cannot be confirmed without DNA. This CDR3 region has 13 residues. Germline values: CDR1 LNHDA, CDR2 SQIVND (reference sequence). CDR3 sequence: CASSPRDVYGYTF.

According to its frequency, this clonotype is medium-sized. The chain has TRBV12-3 or TRBV12-4 and TRBJ2-2; the D gene TCRdb calls, TRBD2, cannot be checked with no DNA. The CDR3 runs 17 residues. CDR3: CASSLVALATNTGELFF.

The chain employs TRBV10-3 and TRBJ2-7; TCRdb's assignment of TRBD1 cannot be checked, as there is no DNA. The CDR3 length is 13 residues. Germline V lookup: CDR1 ENHRY, CDR2 SYGVKD. The CDR3 reads CAIGYRQDYEQYF.

The chain carries TRBV12-3 or TRBV12-4 and TRBJ2-5; TCRdb indicates TRBD1, and absent DNA this call remains unverified. CDR3 length equals 14 residues. CDR3 in amino acids: CASSIDRGRGTQYF.

V usage is TRBV6-2 or TRBV6-3 and J usage is TRBJ2-7. There are 14 residues in the CDR3. Germline CDR1 MNHEY, CDR2 SVGEGT. The CDR3 region is CASSYLGLVSEQYF.

The CDR3 sequence: CATSRDHRLTTNEKLFF. The chain couples TRBV15 to TRBJ1-4. The CDR3 extends over 17 amino acids. From germline, CDR1 is LNHNV and CDR2 YYDKDF (reference sequence). Supplemented by reference TRBV15 and TRBJ1-4, the full variable domain reads DAMVIQNPRYQVTQFGKPVTLSCSQTLNHNVMYWYQQKSSQAPKLLFHYYDKDFNNEADTPDNFQSRRPNTSFCFLDIRSPGLGDTAMYLCATSRDHRLTTNEKLFFGSGTQLSVL.

The chain couples TRBV10-3 to TRBJ1-2; the TCRdb call, TRBD1, lacks DNA for checking. The CDR3 has 14 residues. Germline CDR1 is ENHRY and CDR2 is SYGVKD. This CDR3 reads CAISPGQGLGGYTF.

This chain joins TRBV27 and TRBJ2-2; TCRdb calls TRBD1, which cannot be checked without DNA. CDR3 size: 20 residues. CDR1 is MNHEY, CDR2 SMNVEV, per germline (reference sequence). The chain's CDR3 is CAVSPFFPGAFKSASGELFF.

This sequence joins TRBV4-3 and TRBJ2-7; the TRBD1 assignment by TCRdb is unverifiable without DNA. This CDR3 spans 15 amino acids. Germline lookup yields CDR1 LGHNA and CDR2 YSLEER. The CDR3 sequence: CASSQGAGGTYEQYF.

According to its frequency, this clonotype is medium-sized. This chain links TRBV12-3 or TRBV12-4 with TRBJ2-1; TCRdb reports TRBD2, a call that lacks DNA to check it against. The CDR3 sequence is 18 residues long. Here the CDR3 reads CASSPWTSGGSSYNEQFF.

The rearrangement uses TRBV6-5 and TRBJ1-1. The CDR3 loop spans 13 amino acids. CDR1 and CDR2 (germline): MNHEY, SVGAGI. The CDR3 loop is CASSYFRDTEAFF.

By frequency, this clonotype is medium-sized (0.01 to 0.1%). The chain joins TRBV19 to TRBJ1-5; with no DNA, the TCRdb D assignment of TRBD1 cannot be verified. The V gene's germline CDR1 is LNHDA and CDR2 SQIVND (reference sequence). This CDR3 comprises 13 residues. The CDR3 sequence is CASSGVGNQPQHF.

This clonotype is called medium-sized (0.01 to 0.1%) based on its frequency. The rearrangement uses TRBV6-2 or TRBV6-3 and TRBJ2-7; the D call from TCRdb, TRBD2, cannot be confirmed without DNA. CDR1 MNHEY and CDR2 SVGEGT come from the germline V gene. The CDR3 is 14 residues long. CDR3 residues: CASSFSGGRVEQYF.

The rearrangement links TRBV18 to TRBJ1-1. Germline V gene lookup returns CDR1 KGHSH and CDR2 LQKENI. The CDR3 totals 14 residues. The CDR3 reads CASSPLPTATEAFF.

This clonotype is medium-sized by frequency. The chain carries TRBV5-5 and TRBJ1-4; TCRdb's D gene call, TRBD1, goes unchecked for lack of DNA. The CDR3 runs 13 residues. In germline, CDR1 is SGHKS, CDR2 YYEKEE (reference sequence). The CDR3 here is CASSLAGGHKLFF.

The V gene is TRBV6-5, the J gene TRBJ1-5. The CDR3 is 12 amino acids. Germline V gene data show CDR1 as MNHEY and CDR2 as SVGAGI. Here the CDR3 reads CASSFGGQPQHF.

This sequence joins TRBV5-6 and TRBJ1-1; TCRdb indicates TRBD1, and absent DNA this call remains unverified. The CDR3 is made up of 13 amino acids. The V gene's germline CDR1 is SGHDT and CDR2 YYEEEE. The CDR3 loop is CASSFQNRAEAFF.